Below, 5 T cell receptor beta chains from the same sample are listed, as sequenced in a study of CD8 T cells in ankylosing spondylitis. Overall study results and limits: Ankylosing spondylitis blood appeared to carry a characteristic TCR beta motif of several highly homologous variants.

TCRdb used MiXCR to reprocess the 5' RACE reads, holding one entry per CDR3 protein. The sample includes approximately 300,000 distinct CDR3 sequences, under 8.5% of them seen just once. These receptors are not linked to any known antigen. Sequencing was done on a sample of blood, either unsorted or a sorted T cell fraction (not recorded which). The receptors were gathered from a male donor with ankylosing spondylitis.

The chain employs TRBV11-2 and TRBJ2-7; 14 bases match TRBD2. Germline V gene lookup returns CDR1 SGHAT and CDR2 FQNNGV. Trimming at V came to 4 bases and at J to 4 bases, leaving 6 bases not matched to a gene. The CDR3 runs 16 residues. The CDR3 here is CASSSGTSGSLYEQYF. Written as DNA, the CDR3 is TGTGCCAGCAGCTCGGGGACTAGCGGGAGTTTGTACGAGCAGTACTTC. The variable domain in full, completed from reference TRBV11-2 and TRBJ2-7, reads EAGVAQSPRYKIIEKRQSVAFWCNPISGHATLYWYQQILGQGPKLLIQFQNNGVVDDSQLPKDRFSAERLKGVDSTLKIQPAKLEDSAVYLCASSSGTSGSLYEQYFGPGTRLTVT.

This clonotype was detected ten times or more. The V call is TRBV29-1, the J call TRBJ2-5; the D gene is possibly TRBD2 (6 bases). The germline CDR1 and CDR2 sequences are SQVTM and ANQGSEA. The germline V and J ends were trimmed by 2 bases and 2 bases, with 12 bases remaining between them. This CDR3 has 14 amino acids. CDR3: CSVEKGSGQETQYF. CDR3 bases: TGCAGCGTTGAAAAGGGTAGCGGACAAGAGACCCAGTACTTC.

The chain is built from TRBV20-1 and TRBJ2-7; D is uncertain. Per germline, CDR1 DFQATT and CDR2 SNEGSKA (reference sequence). CDR3 length: 15 residues. V lost 0 bases and J 0 bases, leaving 12 bases between the germline ends. CDR3 protein: CSARDALRTSYEQYF. In nucleotides, the CDR3 is TGCAGTGCTAGAGATGCGCTACGAACCTCCTACGAGCAGTACTTC.

The V gene is TRBV27, the J gene TRBJ1-5, with 8 bases lining up with TRBD1. The CDR3 runs to 14 residues. V shed 7 bases and J 2 bases; nucleotides not matched to a gene: 4. Looked up from germline, CDR1 is MNHEY and CDR2 is SMNVEV (reference sequence). CDR3 coding DNA: TGTGCCAGCAAACCGGGACAGGGCAATCAGCCCCAGCATTTT. It yields the protein CASKPGQGNQPQHF.

This sequence joins TRBV7-2 and TRBJ1-2; 7 bases agree with TRBD1. V lost 1 base, J lost 4 bases, and 3 bases stayed unmatched. Germline V gives CDR1 SGHTA, CDR2 FQGNSA. The CDR3 contains 14 residues. The CDR3 sequence: CASSLEQGSYGYTF. The CDR3 DNA follows: TGTGCCAGCAGCTTAGAACAGGGGAGCTATGGCTACACCTTC.